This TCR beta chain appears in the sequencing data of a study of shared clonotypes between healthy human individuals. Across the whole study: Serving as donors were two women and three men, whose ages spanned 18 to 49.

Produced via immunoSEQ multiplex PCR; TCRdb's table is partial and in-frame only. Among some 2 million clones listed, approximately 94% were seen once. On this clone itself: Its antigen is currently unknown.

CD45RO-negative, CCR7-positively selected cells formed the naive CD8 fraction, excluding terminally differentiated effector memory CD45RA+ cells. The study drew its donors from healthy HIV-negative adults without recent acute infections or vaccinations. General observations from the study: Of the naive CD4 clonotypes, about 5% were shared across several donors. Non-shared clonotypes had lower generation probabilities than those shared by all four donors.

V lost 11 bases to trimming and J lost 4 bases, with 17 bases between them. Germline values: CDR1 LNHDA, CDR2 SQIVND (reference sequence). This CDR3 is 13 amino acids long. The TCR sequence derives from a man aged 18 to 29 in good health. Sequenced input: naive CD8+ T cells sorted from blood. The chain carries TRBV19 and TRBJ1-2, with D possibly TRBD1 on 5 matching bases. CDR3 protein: CAAQRGGAYGYTF. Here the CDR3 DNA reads TGTGCCGCCCAACGGGGGGGAGCCTATGGCTACACCTTC.